A single sample is the source of the 25 T cell receptor beta chains below, sequenced in a study of CD39 and CD103 CD8 tumor-infiltrating T cells. Using immunoSEQ multiplex PCR, the repertoire was profiled, and TCRdb retains in-frame clones only, with some absent. Of 6,000 to 7,500 clones listed, over 50% are singletons. The source material was CD8+ T cells sorted from blood. The subset is: total memory CD8 T cells (CD45RA-CCR7+/-) from blood or uninvolved lymph node. The source is a human donor with head and neck squamous cell carcinoma.

The sample holds a few counts of this clone. This chain uses TRBV5-1 with TRBJ2-1; 7 positions match TRBD1. Per germline, CDR1 SGHRS and CDR2 YFSETQ. V was pared by 4 bases and J by 3 bases, with 10 bases of the junction left unmatched. The CDR3 has 16 amino acids. The CDR3 coding sequence is TGCGCCAGCAGCCCACCCGGAACAGGGGTCTACAATGAGCAGTTCTTC. Residues: CASSPPGTGVYNEQFF.

V usage is TRBV7-8 and J usage is TRBJ2-1; 9 positions agree with TRBD1. J lost 6 bases, V lost 3 bases, and 3 bases had no gene match. Germline V gives CDR1 SGHVS, CDR2 FQNEAQ. This CDR3 has 14 amino acids. The CDR3 sequence is CASSFPDRGNEQFF. CDR3 bases: TGTGCCAGCAGCTTTCCGGACAGGGGCAATGAGCAGTTCTTC. Using reference TRBV7-8 and TRBJ2-1 for the parts outside the CDR3, the full variable domain is GAGVSQSPRYKVAKRGQDVALRCDPISGHVSLFWYQQALGQGPEFLTYFQNEAQLDKSGLPSDRFFAERPEGSVSTLKIQRTQQEDSAVYLCASSFPDRGNEQFFGPGTRLTVL.

This chain links TRBV28 with TRBJ2-7, with D unresolved. V lost 3 bases to trimming and J lost 0 bases, with 3 bases between them. The length of the CDR3 is 12 residues. CDR1 MDHEN and CDR2 SYDVKM come from the germline V gene. In DNA form, the CDR3 reads TGTGCCAGCAGTTTCCCCTCCTACGAGCAGTACTTC. Translated: CASSFPSYEQYF.

This chain joins TRBV19 and TRBJ2-7, with unresolved D. Trimming stripped 4 bases from V and 3 bases from J, with 10 bases between. Per germline, CDR1 LNHDA and CDR2 SQIVND (reference sequence). This CDR3 is built from 13 residues. Here the CDR3 DNA reads TGTGCCAGTAGTAACTCGTACCTCTACGAGCAGTACTTC. It specifies CASSNSYLYEQYF.

The chain has TRBV4-3 and TRBJ2-7, with TRBD1 identical over 9 bases. Looked up from germline, CDR1 is LGHNA and CDR2 is YSLEER. This CDR3 is 16 amino acids long. Losses at the gene ends were 3 bases for V and 3 bases for J; bases not matched to a gene: 9. CDR3 protein: CASSHSWTGESYEQYF. The DNA for the CDR3 is TGCGCCAGCAGCCATTCCTGGACAGGGGAAAGCTACGAGCAGTACTTC.

This sequence joins TRBV11-2 and TRBJ2-7, with 8 bases identical to TRBD1. Unmatched junction bases numbered 5, after V lost 5 bases and J lost 2 bases. The CDR3 is 14 residues long. Germline V CDR1 and CDR2: SGHAT, FQNNGV. DNA for the CDR3: TGTGCCAGCAGCCCTGGACAGGGAACCTACGAGCAGTACTTC. Its protein is CASSPGQGTYEQYF.

J is TRBJ1-3 and V is TRBV28, with TRBD1 matching over 7 bases. With V trimmed by 6 bases and J by 0 bases, 5 bases remained unmatched. The CDR3 length is 15 residues. Germline CDR1 and CDR2: MDHEN and SYDVKM. The CDR3 nucleotides read TGTGCCAGCAGCTGGAGACAGGGCTCTGGAAACACCATATATTTT. This encodes CASSWRQGSGNTIYF.

V is TRBV5-4 and J is TRBJ2-7; TRBD1 matches 7 bases. Per germline, CDR1 SGHNT and CDR2 YYREEE (reference sequence). This CDR3 spans 14 amino acids. The ends lost 3 bases at V and 1 base at J; junction bases unmatched: 4. The CDR3 protein is CASSWDSSSYEQYF. CDR3 nucleotide sequence: TGTGCCAGCAGCTGGGACAGTTCATCCTACGAGCAGTACTTC.

The rearrangement uses TRBV9 and TRBJ2-1, with D unclear. From germline, CDR1 is SGDLS and CDR2 YYNGEE. The CDR3 covers 15 residues. V was shortened by 0 bases and J by 6 bases, with 13 bases between the two germline ends. The DNA for the CDR3 is TGTGCCAGCAGCGTAGTTTCGGCCAGTTCCAATGAGCAGTTCTTC. Translated: CASSVVSASSNEQFF. Full variable domain (remainder filled in from reference TRBV9 and TRBJ2-1): DSGVTQTPKHLITATGQRVTLRCSPRSGDLSVYWYQQSLDQGLQFLIQYYNGEERAKGNILERFSAQQFPDLHSELNLSSLELGDSALYFCASSVVSASSNEQFFGPGTRLTVL.

This clone appeared once. The chain has TRBV2 and TRBJ2-5; no firm D call. Gene TRBJ2-7 matches the end of the DNA better, so the J call may be wrong. Germline CDR1 and CDR2: SNHLY and FYNNEI. The CDR3 spans 13 residues. The CDR3 spells CASSEGWNYEQYF. CDR3 DNA sequence: TGTGCCAGCTCTGAAGGGTGGAACTACGAGCAGTACTTC.

The rearrangement uses TRBV6-6 and TRBJ1-4; maybe TRBD1 (6 bases). CDR3 length equals 15 residues. V was trimmed by 0 bases and J by 2 bases, leaving 7 bases between them. Per the germline V gene, CDR1 is MNHNY and CDR2 is SVGAGI (reference sequence). The CDR3 sequence: CASSYSGGTNEKLFF. The CDR3 DNA reads TGTGCCAGCAGTTACTCCGGGGGCACTAATGAAAAACTGTTTTTT.

The V gene is TRBV10-2, the J gene TRBJ2-3, with TRBD2 matching 8 bases. The CDR3 has 18 amino acids. J lost 0 bases, V lost 2 bases, and 10 bases had no gene match. The germline CDR1 and CDR2 sequences are WSHSY and SAAADI. The CDR3 bases are TGCGCCAGCAGTGAGGAGGTAGAGCGGGAGACCAGCACAGATACGCAGTATTTT. Its protein is CASSEEVERETSTDTQYF.

The J gene is TRBJ2-1, the V gene TRBV4-3; 8 bases agree with TRBD2. Germline CDR1 and CDR2: LGHNA and YSLEER. CDR3 length: 16 residues. V lost 5 bases, J lost 1 base, and 7 bases stayed unmatched. The CDR3 sequence is CASSWKAGESYNEQFF. CDR3 DNA: TGCGCCAGCAGCTGGAAAGCGGGAGAGTCCTACAATGAGCAGTTCTTC.

The chain couples TRBV7-6 to TRBJ2-3; 13 positions match TRBD2. V gave up 2 bases and J gave up 2 bases; unmatched junction bases: 7. This CDR3 region has 18 residues. Per germline, CDR1 SGHVS and CDR2 FNYEAQ. CDR3 protein: CASSLLELAGGITDTQYF. The DNA of the CDR3 is TGTGCCAGCAGCTTACTAGAACTAGCGGGAGGGATCACAGATACGCAGTATTTT.

The CDR3 sequence is CASSERLAGYNEQFF. The CDR3 DNA reads as TGTGCCAGCAGCGAGAGACTAGCGGGGTACAATGAGCAGTTCTTC. This chain links TRBV7-8 with TRBJ2-1; 11 nucleotides align to TRBD2. The trim removed 5 bases at V and 4 bases at J, leaving 4 bases unmatched. The germline V gene has CDR1 SGHVS and CDR2 FQNEAQ. This CDR3 is 15 amino acids long.

The chain recombines TRBV2 with TRBJ2-1; no clear D gene. Germline V CDR1 and CDR2: SNHLY, FYNNEI. This CDR3 has 15 residues. V was shortened by 2 bases and J by 0 bases, with 8 bases between the two germline ends. This CDR3 reads CASSELRSSYNEQFF. CDR3 in DNA: TGTGCCAGCAGTGAACTGAGGAGCTCCTACAATGAGCAGTTCTTC.

V and J are TRBV11-3 and TRBJ2-7; tentative D call: TRBD2 (6 bases). The V and J ends lost 5 bases and 9 bases respectively, with 23 bases between them. Germline values: CDR1 SGHNT, CDR2 YENEEA. The CDR3 length is 15 residues. The CDR3 nucleotides are TGTGCCAGCAGCCGACGGACTACCGCCCTAGGCTCGCAGTACTTC. Protein: CASSRRTTALGSQYF. Looking up the rest from reference TRBV11-3 and TRBJ2-7 gives the full variable domain: EAGVVQSPRYKIIEKKQPVAFWCNPISGHNTLYWYLQNLGQGPELLIRYENEEAVDDSQLPKDRFSAERLKGVDSTLKIQPAELGDSAVYLCASSRRTTALGSQYFGPGTRLTVT.

The chain couples TRBV4-3 to TRBJ2-7; D perhaps matches TRBD2 (5 bases). CDR1 is LGHNA, CDR2 YSLEER, per germline. Deletions cut 2 bases from V and 0 bases from J, with 8 bases between. The CDR3 runs to 14 residues. CDR3 in amino acids: CASSQFRGSYEQYF. The CDR3 DNA is TGCGCCAGCAGCCAATTTCGGGGCTCCTACGAGCAGTACTTC.

V usage is TRBV19 and J usage is TRBJ2-5, with 7 positions matching TRBD1. The last part of the DNA fits TRBJ2-7 better; the J call may be wrong. Germline CDR1 LNHDA, CDR2 SQIVND (reference sequence). There are 14 residues in the CDR3. CDR3 in DNA: TGTGCCAGTAGTCCCAGACAGGGTATGCACGAGCAGTACTTC. Protein: CASSPRQGMHEQYF.

This clone has a handful of counts. The J gene is TRBJ1-1, the V gene TRBV4-1; D call uncertain. The ends were cut back, 6 bases at V and 3 bases at J, with 8 bases in the middle. Germline V gene sequence: CDR1 MGHRA, CDR2 YSYEKL. The CDR3 is 12 residues long. In DNA, the CDR3 is TGCGCCAGCAGTCTCGATGACACTGAAGCTTTCTTT. Translation: CASSLDDTEAFF.

The V and J genes are TRBV7-2 and TRBJ1-3, with D unclear. The CDR3 extends over 14 amino acids. The germline V and J ends were trimmed by 5 bases and 8 bases, with 16 bases remaining between them. The germline V gene encodes CDR1 SGHTA and CDR2 FQGNSA. CDR3 bases: TGTGCCAGCAGCCAATGGGCGCAGGTGGACACCATATATTTT. Amino acid sequence: CASSQWAQVDTIYF.

The chain links TRBV10-2 to TRBJ2-7; 10 bases agree with TRBD2. The ends lost 4 bases at V and 2 bases at J; junction bases unmatched: 14. The CDR3 has 18 residues. Germline V gives CDR1 WSHSY, CDR2 SAAADI. The CDR3 protein is CASSGGSGRSRAPYEQYF. The DNA for the CDR3 is TGCGCCAGCAGTGGTGGTAGCGGGAGGAGCCGGGCCCCCTACGAGCAGTACTTC.

The V and J genes are TRBV7-2 and TRBJ2-3, with TRBD1 as a possible D gene (6 bases). Trimming took off 5 bases at V and 3 bases at J, with 9 bases between the two ends. The CDR3 extends over 13 amino acids. Germline V CDR1 and CDR2: SGHTA, FQGNSA. CDR3 protein: CASSRGQTDTQYF. The CDR3 nucleotides are TGTGCCAGCAGCCGAGGACAGACAGATACGCAGTATTTT.

The genes are TRBV13 and TRBJ2-7, with D uncertain. CDR3 length equals 12 residues. The germline V gene has CDR1 PRHDT and CDR2 FYEKMQ (reference sequence). Trimming removed 0 bases at V and 0 bases at J, with 0 bases between. In DNA form, the CDR3 reads TGTGCCAGCAGCTTAGGCTCCTACGAGCAGTACTTC. Its translation is CASSLGSYEQYF. The whole variable domain, remainder taken from reference TRBV13 and TRBJ2-7, is AAGVIQSPRHLIKEKRETATLKCYPIPRHDTVYWYQQGPGQDPQFLISFYEKMQSDKGSIPDRFSAQQFSDYHSELNMSSLELGDSALYFCASSLGSYEQYFGPGTRLTVT.

The chain couples TRBV30 to TRBJ2-1; 7 bases are shared with TRBD2. The length of the CDR3 is 14 residues. CDR1 GTSNPN and CDR2 SVGIG come from the germline V gene (reference sequence). V trimming: 0 bases; J trimming: 7 bases; junction bases outside the gene matches: 6. CDR3 nucleotide sequence: TGTGCCTGGAGTGTCTCTAGCGGTCTAAATGAGCAGTTCTTC. It is translated as CAWSVSSGLNEQFF.